This T cell receptor (beta chain) is from a study of Graves' ophthalmopathy and Graves' hyperthyroidism. Study findings and constraints: Classification of ophthalmopathy versus stable hyperthyroidism by a 13-signature model yielded 85% to 90% sensitivity and just under 84% specificity. In blood, most expanded thyroid clonotypes above 0.001 frequency were also detected.

With 5 bases clipped from V and 5 bases from J, the junction kept 10 bases outside the gene matches. The CDR3 spans 16 residues. Germline CDR1 reads LNHDA; CDR2 reads SQIVND (reference sequence). Amplification from RNA transcripts yielded the TCR beta CDR3 regions. In the first round, RT-PCR was carried out with HTBI primers, and a multiplex PCR formed the second round. TCRdb passed the multiplex PCR reads through MiXCR, listing each CDR3 protein once. The table has 450,000 to 600,000 distinct CDR3 sequences, about two fifths seen once. This clonotype appeared many times. As yet, its antigen is unknown.

The chain carries TRBV19 and TRBJ2-2; 8 nucleotides align to TRBD1. Specimen: peripheral blood or thyroid tissue (not recorded which). This clonotype was obtained from an adult man with Graves' hyperthyroidism. This CDR3 is CASSLRTGTGTGELFF. The CDR3, as DNA: TGTGCCAGTAGTTTACGGACAGGGACGGGAACCGGGGAGCTGTTTTTT.